The rows below give T cell receptor beta chains drawn from one sample of a study of blood T cell repertoires in COVID-19. Assay: immunoSEQ multiplex PCR; the TCRdb copy retains only in-frame clones and omits some. The sample includes around 140,000 clones, around 81% of them seen just once. The sample comprised peripheral blood. These receptors were obtained from a human donor in a cohort sampled during active COVID-19. Each CDR3 is given with its conserved first and last residue. A D gene is named only where the DNA matches it firmly. Clone size is shown for a subset of rows, as once, few, many or a class of expanded clone.

j_gene,v_gene,abundance,d_gene,CDR3aa,CDR3nt
TRBJ2-7,TRBV9,NA,TRBD2,CASSLTSGSFYEQYF,TGTGCCAGCAGCTTAACCAGCGGGAGTTTCTACGAGCAGTACTTC
TRBJ1-2,TRBV13,NA,NA,CASSPKAGRIYGYTF,TGTGCCAGCAGCCCTAAGGCGGGACGGATCTATGGCTACACCTTC
TRBJ2-7,TRBV5-1,NA,TRBD1,CASSLAWDRAYEQYF,TGCGCCAGCAGCTTGGCGTGGGACAGGGCCTACGAGCAGTACTTC
TRBJ1-3,TRBV3-1/TRBV3-2,NA,TRBD1,CASSQVFRGLSSGNTIYF,TGTGCCAGCAGCCAAGTGTTCAGGGGGCTTAGCTCTGGAAACACCATATATTTT
TRBJ2-7,TRBV7-3,few,NA,CASSFGTGEYEQYF,TGTGCCAGCAGCTTCGGGACGGGGGAGTACGAGCAGTACTTC
TRBJ1-4,TRBV7-6,once,TRBD1,CASSPRGHGTGEKLFF,TGTGCCAGCAGCCCAAGGGGTCACGGGACAGGGGAAAAACTGTTTTTT
TRBJ2-7,TRBV7-2,once,NA,CASSLQGRGYEQYF,TGTGCCAGCAGCTTGCAGGGAAGGGGGTACGAGCAGTACTTC
TRBJ2-7,TRBV5-4,NA,TRBD2,CASSRKGTTYEQYF,TGTGCCAGCAGCCGTAAGGGGACTACGTACGAGCAGTACTTC
TRBJ2-5,TRBV2,NA,NA,CASNDNREETQYF,TGTGCCAGCAATGATAACAGGGAAGAGACCCAGTACTTC
TRBJ2-4,TRBV10-2,NA,TRBD1,CASSGTGTGGGRVPKNIQYF,TGCGCCAGCAGTGGTACCGGGACAGGGGGCGGAAGGGTTCCCAAAAACATTCAGTACTTC
TRBJ2-1,TRBV7-6,NA,TRBD1,CASSLKGTGGQFF,TGTGCCAGCAGCTTAAAGGGGACAGGGGGCCAGTTCTTC
TRBJ1-3,TRBV5-4,NA,NA,CASSLVGAPNTIYF,TGTGCCAGCAGCTTGGTTGGGGCTCCGAACACCATATATTTT
TRBJ2-7,TRBV29-1,many,TRBD2,CSVETSGRAAEQYF,TGCAGCGTTGAAACGAGCGGGAGGGCTGCAGAGCAGTACTTC
TRBJ2-5,TRBV6-2/TRBV6-3,NA,TRBD2,CASSYGGGQETQYF,TGTGCCAGCAGTTACGGGGGGGGACAAGAGACCCAGTACTTC
TRBJ2-7,TRBV4-3,NA,TRBD1,CASSTDPGQYYEQYF,TGCGCCAGCAGCACAGACCCGGGACAGTACTACGAGCAGTACTTC
TRBJ2-7,TRBV6-5,few,NA,CASTRGALNPHEQYF,TGTGCCAGCACCAGAGGAGCCCTTAATCCCCACGAGCAGTACTTC
TRBJ1-2,TRBV6-6,NA,NA,CASSRSGATNYGYTF,TGTGCCAGCAGTCGATCAGGGGCCACTAACTATGGCTACACCTTC
TRBJ2-4,TRBV19,NA,TRBD1,CASSTGQSLAKNIQYF,TGTGCCAGTAGTACGGGACAGTCGTTAGCCAAAAACATTCAGTACTTC
TRBJ2-3,TRBV24-1,NA,TRBD1,CATSEDWGQINTDTQYF,TGTGCCACCAGTGAGGATTGGGGACAGATCAACACAGATACGCAGTATTTT
TRBJ1-1,TRBV5-1,NA,NA,CASSVEGGKGTEAFF,TGCGCCAGCAGCGTGGAGGGGGGGAAAGGCACTGAAGCTTTCTTT
TRBJ1-4,TRBV6-6,NA,NA,CASSYRDMANEKLFF,TGTGCCAGCAGTTACCGGGACATGGCTAATGAAAAACTGTTTTTT
TRBJ2-3,TRBV4-2,NA,TRBD2,CASSQPTSGRAGDTQYF,TGTGCCAGCAGCCAGCCAACTAGCGGGAGGGCCGGAGATACGCAGTATTTT
TRBJ1-2,TRBV21-1,once,NA,CVGGPGSRYGYTF,TGTGTGGGAGGGCCCGGGAGTAGGTATGGCTACACCTTC
TRBJ2-7,TRBV29-1,few,TRBD1,CSVRFRDSTAYEQYF,TGCAGCGTTCGTTTCCGGGACAGTACGGCCTACGAGCAGTACTTC
TRBJ1-6,TRBV27,NA,TRBD1,CASSLSRTGGYSPLHF,TGTGCCAGCAGTTTAAGTAGGACAGGGGGTTATTCACCCCTCCACTTT
TRBJ1-6,TRBV4-3,once,NA,CASSRGPKGDNSPLHF,TGCGCCAGCAGTCGAGGACCTAAGGGGGACAATTCACCCCTCCACTTT
TRBJ2-7,TRBV19,few,NA,CASSMSQGSYEQYF,TGTGCCAGTAGTATGAGCCAGGGGTCCTACGAGCAGTACTTC
TRBJ1-3,TRBV19,NA,TRBD1,CASSRGTAGNTIYF,TGTGCCAGTAGCCGTGGGACAGCCGGAAACACCATATATTTT
TRBJ2-7,TRBV5-6,NA,TRBD2,CASSLERLAAEQYF,TGTGCCAGCAGCTTGGAGCGACTAGCAGCCGAGCAGTACTTC
TRBJ2-7,TRBV27,NA,NA,CASSLSRRHDYEQYF,TGTGCCAGCAGTTTATCGAGGCGCCACGACTACGAGCAGTACTTC
TRBJ2-4,TRBV19,NA,NA,CASSVTGDLAKNIQYF,TGTGCCAGTAGTGTAACAGGGGACTTAGCCAAAAACATTCAGTACTTC
TRBJ2-1,TRBV28,NA,TRBD2,CASSRPRYSGRIHNEQFF,TGTGCCAGCAGTCGACCCAGATATAGCGGGAGGATACACAATGAGCAGTTCTTC
TRBJ1-1,TRBV28,once,TRBD1,CASRPSQGAGGNTEAFF,TGTGCCAGCAGACCGTCCCAGGGGGCAGGAGGGAACACTGAAGCTTTCTTT
TRBJ1-6,TRBV28,NA,TRBD1,CASGSGTGDWGNSPLHF,TGTGCCAGCGGATCCGGGACAGGGGATTGGGGGAATTCACCCCTCCACTTT
TRBJ2-7,TRBV3-1/TRBV3-2,NA,NA,CASSDRSFTYEQYF,TGTGCCAGCTCTGACAGGAGCTTTACCTACGAGCAGTACTTC
TRBJ2-1,TRBV29-1,once,NA,CSVGSTGEFYNEQFF,TGCAGCGTTGGTAGTACGGGGGAGTTCTACAATGAGCAGTTCTTC
TRBJ2-7,TRBV6-5,NA,NA,CASSYSYLRSSYEQYF,TGTGCCAGCAGTTACTCGTATCTCCGGAGCTCCTACGAGCAGTACTTC
TRBJ2-4,TRBV24-1,NA,TRBD2,CATSATGGDLNIQYF,TGTGCCACCAGTGCTACCGGGGGGGACCTAAACATTCAGTACTTC
TRBJ2-7,TRBV27,NA,NA,CASSPRRQDFEQYF,TGTGCCAGCAGCCCGAGGAGGCAGGATTTTGAGCAGTACTTC
TRBJ1-2,TRBV7-9,NA,NA,CASSLSGGDYGYTF,TGTGCCAGCAGCTTGTCGGGAGGAGACTATGGCTACACCTTC
TRBJ1-4,TRBV25-1,NA,NA,CASSAMQGLGEKLFF,TGTGCCAGCAGCGCAATGCAGGGACTCGGCGAAAAACTGTTTTTT
TRBJ2-7,TRBV19,NA,NA,CASSRGVSGSVYEQYF,TGTGCCAGTAGCAGGGGGGTGAGCGGGAGCGTCTACGAGCAGTACTTC
TRBJ2-1,TRBV27,NA,TRBD2,CASGASGPYNEQFF,TGTGCCAGTGGTGCTAGCGGACCTTACAATGAGCAGTTCTTC
TRBJ2-7,TRBV29-1,NA,TRBD1,CSVAAGTGAYEQYF,TGCAGCGTCGCTGCCGGGACAGGGGCCTACGAGCAGTACTTC
TRBJ1-5,TRBV6-5,NA,NA,CASSPDSYSNQPQHF,TGTGCCAGCAGTCCGGACAGTTATAGCAATCAGCCCCAGCATTTT
TRBJ2-5,TRBV12-3/TRBV12-4,NA,NA,CASSLGQTETQYF,TGTGCCAGCAGTTTGGGGCAGACAGAGACCCAGTACTTC
TRBJ2-1,TRBV18,NA,TRBD2,CASSPELAGGNNEQFF,TGTGCCAGCTCACCAGAACTAGCGGGAGGGAACAATGAGCAGTTCTTC
TRBJ2-1,TRBV11-2,NA,TRBD2,CASSLNGLGLATYNEQFF,TGTGCCAGCAGCTTAAACGGGTTGGGACTAGCGACTTACAATGAGCAGTTCTTC
TRBJ2-7,TRBV19,NA,TRBD1,CASSLNRGPNYEQYF,TGTGCCAGTAGCCTTAACAGGGGACCAAACTACGAGCAGTACTTC
TRBJ2-3,TRBV4-3,NA,NA,CASSQVPPGHDFSTDTQYF,TGCGCCAGCAGCCAAGTTCCACCGGGACACGACTTTAGCACAGATACGCAGTATTTT
TRBJ2-7,TRBV28,NA,NA,CASSTSSYEQYF,TGTGCCAGCAGTACCAGCTCCTACGAGCAGTACTTC
TRBJ2-1,TRBV12-5,NA,TRBD1,CANGQGTSYNEQFF,TGTGCTAATGGACAGGGTACTTCCTACAATGAGCAGTTCTTC
TRBJ2-3,TRBV7-9,once,NA,CASSLAIGDTQYF,TGTGCCAGCAGCTTAGCGATCGGGGATACGCAGTATTTT
TRBJ2-5,TRBV7-2,NA,NA,CASSLAGAQETQYF,TGTGCCAGCAGCTTAGCAGGGGCCCAAGAGACCCAGTACTTC
TRBJ1-1,TRBV5-1,NA,TRBD1,CASSHQTGGLNTEAFF,TGCGCCAGCAGCCACCAGACAGGGGGCCTTAACACTGAAGCTTTCTTT
TRBJ2-7,TRBV7-6,NA,NA,CASSLAEDSYEQYF,TGTGCCAGCAGCTTGGCCGAGGACTCCTACGAGCAGTACTTC
TRBJ2-7,TRBV7-3,few,TRBD2,CASSVTSGRIYEQYF,TGTGCCAGCAGCGTGACTAGCGGGAGGATCTACGAGCAGTACTTC
TRBJ1-2,TRBV6-2/TRBV6-3,NA,NA,CASSYGGGYTF,TGTGCCAGCAGTTACGGGGGCGGCTACACCTTC
TRBJ2-7,TRBV28,NA,NA,CASSLSFGRVSSYEQYF,TGTGCCAGCAGTTTATCTTTCGGCAGGGTGTCTTCCTACGAGCAGTACTTC